This T cell receptor (beta chain) was obtained from a study of cytotoxic CD8 clonotypes in ibrutinib-treated CLL. Overall study context: Recorded responses included around 24 partial and 2 complete; following median approximately 5.5 years, approximately 15 stayed remitted and roughly twelve progressed.

Study-level results: Relative to age-matched healthy donors, clonality at baseline was higher, and it tracked circulating CD8+ T-cell counts.

This clone was picked up one time. Its cognate antigen is unknown. Sequencing was designed to attain a depth spanning 1 in 200,000 to 1 in 1 million T cells. Clones were read by immunoSEQ multiplex PCR, and TCRdb kept only the in-frame ones, dropping some. The table has under 300,000 clones, around three quarters seen once; the top ten hold approximately 15%. This clonotype was obtained from a human donor with chronic lymphocytic leukemia. The sequenced sample was PBMCs, obtained after 24 months of ibrutinib treatment.

CDR3 in amino acids: CASSSPRAFPGKYEQYF. CDR3 DNA sequence: TGTGCCAGCAGTTCTCCCCGAGCCTTTCCAGGGAAGTACGAGCAGTACTTC. The chain couples TRBV28 to TRBJ2-7, with D perhaps matching TRBD1 (5 bases). Germline V gene data show CDR1 as MDHEN and CDR2 as SYDVKM. CDR3 length equals 17 residues. V lost 4 bases, J lost 4 bases, and 23 bases lay in between.